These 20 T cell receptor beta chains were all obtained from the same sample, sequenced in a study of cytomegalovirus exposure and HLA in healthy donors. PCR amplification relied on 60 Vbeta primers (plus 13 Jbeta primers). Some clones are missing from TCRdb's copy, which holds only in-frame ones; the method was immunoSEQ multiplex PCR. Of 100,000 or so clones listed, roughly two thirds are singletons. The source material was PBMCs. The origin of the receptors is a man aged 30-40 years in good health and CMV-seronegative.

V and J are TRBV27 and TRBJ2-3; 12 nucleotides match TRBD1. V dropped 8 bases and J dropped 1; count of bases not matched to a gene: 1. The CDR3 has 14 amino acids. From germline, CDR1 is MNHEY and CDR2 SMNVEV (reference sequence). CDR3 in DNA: TGTGCCAGCCGGGACAGGGGGCGCACAGATACGCAGTATTTT. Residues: CASRDRGRTDTQYF.

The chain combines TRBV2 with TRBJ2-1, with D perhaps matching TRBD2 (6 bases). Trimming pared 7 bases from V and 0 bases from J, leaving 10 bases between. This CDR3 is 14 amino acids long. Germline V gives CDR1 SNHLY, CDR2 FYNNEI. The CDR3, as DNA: TGTGCCAGCACCCCCGGGAGCTCCTACAATGAGCAGTTCTTC. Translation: CASTPGSSYNEQFF.

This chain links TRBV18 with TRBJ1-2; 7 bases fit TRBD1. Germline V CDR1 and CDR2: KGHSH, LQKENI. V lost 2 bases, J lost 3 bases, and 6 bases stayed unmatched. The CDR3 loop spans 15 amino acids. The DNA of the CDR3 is TGTGCCAGCTCACCAGCACAAGGGGGCGACTATGGCTACACCTTC. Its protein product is CASSPAQGGDYGYTF.

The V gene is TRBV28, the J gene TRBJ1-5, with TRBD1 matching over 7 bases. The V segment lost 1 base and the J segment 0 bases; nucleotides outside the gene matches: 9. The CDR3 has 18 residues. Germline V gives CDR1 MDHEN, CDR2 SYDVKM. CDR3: CASSLLTGAINSNQPQHF. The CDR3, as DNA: TGTGCCAGCAGTTTATTAACAGGGGCCATAAATAGCAATCAGCCCCAGCATTTT.

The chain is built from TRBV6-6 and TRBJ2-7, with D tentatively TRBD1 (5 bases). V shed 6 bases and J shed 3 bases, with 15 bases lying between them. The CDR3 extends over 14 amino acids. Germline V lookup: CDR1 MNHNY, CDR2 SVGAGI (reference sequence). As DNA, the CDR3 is TGTGCCAGCAGGCTAAGGGGCGGTAACTACGAGCAGTACTTC. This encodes CASRLRGGNYEQYF.

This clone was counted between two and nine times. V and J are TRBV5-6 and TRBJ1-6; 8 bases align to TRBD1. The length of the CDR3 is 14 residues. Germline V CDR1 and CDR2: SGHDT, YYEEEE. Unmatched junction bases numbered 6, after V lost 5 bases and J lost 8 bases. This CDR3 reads CASSIRGRDSPLHF. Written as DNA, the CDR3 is TGTGCCAGCAGTATCAGGGGGCGAGATTCACCCCTCCACTTT.

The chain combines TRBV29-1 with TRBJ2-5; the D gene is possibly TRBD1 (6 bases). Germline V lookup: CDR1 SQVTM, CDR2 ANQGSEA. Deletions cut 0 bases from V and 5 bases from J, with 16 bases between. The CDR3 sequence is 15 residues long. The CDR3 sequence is CSVEDGTGRWETQYF. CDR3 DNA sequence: TGCAGCGTTGAAGACGGTACAGGGAGATGGGAGACCCAGTACTTC.

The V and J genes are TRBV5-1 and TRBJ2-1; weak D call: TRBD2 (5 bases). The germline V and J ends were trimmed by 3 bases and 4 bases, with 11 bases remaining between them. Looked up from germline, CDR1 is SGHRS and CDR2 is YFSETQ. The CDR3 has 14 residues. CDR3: CASSSPGIYNEQFF. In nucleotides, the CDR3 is TGCGCCAGCAGCTCCCCGGGAATATACAATGAGCAGTTCTTC.

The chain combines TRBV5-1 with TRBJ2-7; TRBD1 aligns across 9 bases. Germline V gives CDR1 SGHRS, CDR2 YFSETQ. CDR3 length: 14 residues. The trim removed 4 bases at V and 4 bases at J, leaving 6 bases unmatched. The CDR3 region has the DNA TGCGCCAGCAGCACCAGACAGGGGGGATACGAGCAGTACTTC. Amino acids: CASSTRQGGYEQYF.

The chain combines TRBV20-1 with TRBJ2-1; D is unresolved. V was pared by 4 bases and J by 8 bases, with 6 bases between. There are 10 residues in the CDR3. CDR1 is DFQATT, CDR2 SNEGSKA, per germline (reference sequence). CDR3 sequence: CSANAYEQFF. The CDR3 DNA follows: TGCAGTGCTAACGCGTATGAGCAGTTCTTC.

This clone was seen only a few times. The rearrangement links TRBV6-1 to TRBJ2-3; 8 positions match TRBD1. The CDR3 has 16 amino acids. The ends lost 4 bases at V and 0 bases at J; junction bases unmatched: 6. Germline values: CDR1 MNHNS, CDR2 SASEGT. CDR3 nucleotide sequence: TGTGCCAGCAGTGCTGGACAGGGAGGTAGCACAGATACGCAGTATTTT. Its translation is CASSAGQGGSTDTQYF.

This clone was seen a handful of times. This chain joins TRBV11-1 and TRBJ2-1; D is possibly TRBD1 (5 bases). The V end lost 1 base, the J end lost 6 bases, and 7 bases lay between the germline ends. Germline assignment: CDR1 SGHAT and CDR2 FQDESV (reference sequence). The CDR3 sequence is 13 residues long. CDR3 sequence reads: CASSLDRSNEQFF. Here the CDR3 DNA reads TGTGCCAGCAGCTTAGACAGGAGCAATGAGCAGTTCTTC.

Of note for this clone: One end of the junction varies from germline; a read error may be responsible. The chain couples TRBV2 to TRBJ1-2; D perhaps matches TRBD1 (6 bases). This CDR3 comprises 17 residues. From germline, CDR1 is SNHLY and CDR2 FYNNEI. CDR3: CASSEGRGFPGYYVYTF. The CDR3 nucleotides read TGTGCCAGCAGTGAAGGCAGGGGCTTTCCTGGATACTATGTCTACACCTTC.

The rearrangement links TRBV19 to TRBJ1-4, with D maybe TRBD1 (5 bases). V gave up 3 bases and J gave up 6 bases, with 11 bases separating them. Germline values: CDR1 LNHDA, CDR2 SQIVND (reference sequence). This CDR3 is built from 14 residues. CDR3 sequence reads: CASSIDSQHEKLFF. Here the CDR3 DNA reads TGTGCCAGTAGTATTGACAGCCAGCATGAAAAACTGTTTTTT.

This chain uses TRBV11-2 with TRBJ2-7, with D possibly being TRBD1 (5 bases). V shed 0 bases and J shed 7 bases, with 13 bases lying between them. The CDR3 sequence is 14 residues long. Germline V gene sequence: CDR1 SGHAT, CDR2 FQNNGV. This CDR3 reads CASSLDRSRVEQYF. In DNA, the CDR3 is TGTGCCAGCAGCTTAGATAGAAGCAGGGTGGAGCAGTACTTC.

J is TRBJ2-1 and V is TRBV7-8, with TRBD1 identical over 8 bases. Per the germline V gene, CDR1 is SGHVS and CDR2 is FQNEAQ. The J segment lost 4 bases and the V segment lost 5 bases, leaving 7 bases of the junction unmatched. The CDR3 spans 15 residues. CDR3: CASSKGQGTYNEQFF. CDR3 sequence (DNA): TGTGCCAGCAGCAAAGGACAGGGCACTTACAATGAGCAGTTCTTC.

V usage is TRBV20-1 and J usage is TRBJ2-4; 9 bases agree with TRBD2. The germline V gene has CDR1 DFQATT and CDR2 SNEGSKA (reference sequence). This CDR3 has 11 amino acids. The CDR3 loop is CRGTSFGIQYF. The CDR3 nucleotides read TGCAGGGGGACTAGCTTCGGCATTCAGTACTTC.

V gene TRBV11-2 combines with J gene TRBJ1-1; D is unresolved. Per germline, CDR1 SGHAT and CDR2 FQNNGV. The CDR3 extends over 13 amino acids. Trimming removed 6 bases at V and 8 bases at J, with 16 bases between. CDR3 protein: CASRKLARPEAFF. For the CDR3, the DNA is TGTGCCAGCAGAAAACTGGCCAGGCCCGAAGCTTTCTTT.

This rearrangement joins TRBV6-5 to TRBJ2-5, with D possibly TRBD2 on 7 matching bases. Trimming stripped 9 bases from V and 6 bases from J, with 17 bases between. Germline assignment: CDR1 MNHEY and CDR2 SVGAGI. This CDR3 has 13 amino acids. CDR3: CASEGGYGQTQYF. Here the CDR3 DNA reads TGTGCCAGTGAGGGGGGGTATGGACAGACCCAGTACTTC.

The CDR3 nucleotides are TGTGCCAGCATTTACGGGACCGGGGAGCTGTTTTTT. Residues: CASIYGTGELFF. The chain joins TRBV6-1 to TRBJ2-2, with unresolved D. V shed 7 bases and J shed 5 bases, with 8 bases lying between them. The CDR3 covers 12 residues. Germline CDR1 MNHNS, CDR2 SASEGT.